Detailed here is one TCR beta chain. V shed 6 bases, J shed 6 bases, and the junction held 5 bases outside the gene matches. CDR3 length equals 13 residues. The data stem from a study of control samples from healthy donors and cancer patients. TCRdb's copy holds only in-frame clones and misses some; the assay was immunoSEQ multiplex PCR. This table has roughly 100,000 clones, 80% to 95% appearing once. The genes are TRBV12-3 or TRBV12-4 and TRBJ1-2; 9 bases fit TRBD1. The material sequenced was blood. This TCR was recovered from a human donor in good health. The donor label of this sample is uncertain. This chain's CDR3 is CASSLDRGHGYTF. CDR3 bases: TGTGCCAGCAGCCTGGACAGGGGCCATGGCTACACCTTC.